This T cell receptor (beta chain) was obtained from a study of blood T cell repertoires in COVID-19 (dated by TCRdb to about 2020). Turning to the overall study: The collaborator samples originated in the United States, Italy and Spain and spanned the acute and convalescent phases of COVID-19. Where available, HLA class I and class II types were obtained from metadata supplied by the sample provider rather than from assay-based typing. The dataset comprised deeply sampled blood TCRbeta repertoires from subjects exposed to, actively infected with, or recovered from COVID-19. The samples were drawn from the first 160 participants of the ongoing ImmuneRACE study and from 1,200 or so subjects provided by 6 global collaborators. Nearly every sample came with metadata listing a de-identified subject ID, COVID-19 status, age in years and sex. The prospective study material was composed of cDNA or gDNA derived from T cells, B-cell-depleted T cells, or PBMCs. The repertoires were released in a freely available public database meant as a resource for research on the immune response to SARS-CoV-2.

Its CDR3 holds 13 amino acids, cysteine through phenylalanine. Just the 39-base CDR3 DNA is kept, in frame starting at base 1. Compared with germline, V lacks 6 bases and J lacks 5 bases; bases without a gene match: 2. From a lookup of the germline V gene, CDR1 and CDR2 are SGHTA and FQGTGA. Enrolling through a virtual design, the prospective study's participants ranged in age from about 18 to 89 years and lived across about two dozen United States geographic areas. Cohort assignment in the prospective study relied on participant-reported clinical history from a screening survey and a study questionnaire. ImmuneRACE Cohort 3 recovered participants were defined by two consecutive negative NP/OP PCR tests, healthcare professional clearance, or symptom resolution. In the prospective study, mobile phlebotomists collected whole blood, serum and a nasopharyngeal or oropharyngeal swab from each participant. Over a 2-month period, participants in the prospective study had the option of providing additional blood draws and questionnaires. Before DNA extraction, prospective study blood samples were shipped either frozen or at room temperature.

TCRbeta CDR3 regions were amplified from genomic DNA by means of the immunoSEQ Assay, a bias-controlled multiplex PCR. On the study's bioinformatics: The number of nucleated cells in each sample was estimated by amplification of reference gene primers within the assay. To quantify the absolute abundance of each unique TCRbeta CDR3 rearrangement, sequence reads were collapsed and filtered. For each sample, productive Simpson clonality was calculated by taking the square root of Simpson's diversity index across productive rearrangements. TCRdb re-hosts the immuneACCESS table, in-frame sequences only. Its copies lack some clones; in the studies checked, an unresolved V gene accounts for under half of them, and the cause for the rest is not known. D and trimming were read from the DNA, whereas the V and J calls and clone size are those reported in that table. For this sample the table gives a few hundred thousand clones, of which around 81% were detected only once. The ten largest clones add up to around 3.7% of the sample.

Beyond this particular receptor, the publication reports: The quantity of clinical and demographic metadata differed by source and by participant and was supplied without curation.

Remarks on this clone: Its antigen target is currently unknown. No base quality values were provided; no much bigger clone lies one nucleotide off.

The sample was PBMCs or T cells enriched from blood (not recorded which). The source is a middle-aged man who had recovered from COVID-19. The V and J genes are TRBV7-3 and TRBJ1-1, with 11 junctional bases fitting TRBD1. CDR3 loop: CASRGQGGTEAFF. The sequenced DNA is TGTGCCAGCAGGGGACAGGGGGGAACTGAAGCTTTCTTT.